The following is a TCR beta chain sequence with its context. This sample also contains other DNA sequences that code for the same CDR3. This entry is derived from a study of shared clonotypes between healthy human individuals. The material for each subset, its genomic DNA, was split evenly across several immunoSEQ plates. Sequenced by immunoSEQ multiplex PCR; TCRdb stores in-frame clones only, minus some. The sample holds about 1,800,000 clones; around 96% are singletons and the top ten take 1.2%. This CDR3 has 10 residues. V lost 6 bases and J 4 bases, leaving 4 bases between the germline ends. Germline-derived CDR1 and CDR2 are MNHNS and SASEGT. Naive CD8 cells lacked CD45RO and underwent positive selection for CCR7, leaving out terminally differentiated effector memory CD45RA+ cells. The study enrolled healthy HIV-negative adults without recent acute infections or vaccinations as donors.

Sequencing was carried out using naive CD8+ T cells sorted from blood. This clonotype was sampled from a man aged 18 to 30 in good health. The V and J genes are TRBV6-1 and TRBJ2-7; D is ambiguous. The CDR3 DNA sequence: TGTGCCAGCAGCCTTTACGAGCAGTACTTC. Protein sequence: CASSLYEQYF.